What follows is one T cell receptor (beta chain) and its context. Profiled with immunoSEQ multiplex PCR; TCRdb holds only in-frame clones, not every one. The sample lists fewer than 600,000 clones, more than 75% seen once, with 1.8% in the top ten. This record belongs to a study of blood T cell repertoires in COVID-19. V lost 2 bases to trimming and J lost 7 bases, with 18 bases between them. This CDR3 has 16 residues. CDR1 LNHDA and CDR2 SQIVND come from the germline V gene (reference sequence). This TCR came from a woman aged 40-49 years who had recovered from COVID-19. Input material: PBMCs or T cells enriched from blood (not recorded which). This rearrangement joins TRBV19 to TRBJ1-5, with a tentative D call TRBD1 (6 bases). The CDR3: CASSIIGRGLGQPQHF. In DNA form, the CDR3 reads TGTGCCAGTAGTATAATCGGCAGGGGCTTAGGGCAGCCCCAGCATTTT. The whole variable domain, remainder taken from reference TRBV19 and TRBJ1-5, is DGGITQSPKYLFRKEGQNVTLSCEQNLNHDAMYWYRQDPGQGLRLIYYSQIVNDFQKGDIAEGYSVSREKKESFPLTVTSAQKNPTAFYLCASSIIGRGLGQPQHFGDGTRLSIL.